The present T cell receptor beta chain was sequenced within a study of human T cells and chemical hapten exposure. On the study more broadly: The use of 2% DPC on approximately 2 cm by approximately 2 cm of upper inner arm skin constituted sensitization.

Germline loops: CDR1 SGHDT, CDR2 YYEEEE. V lost 0 bases to trimming and J lost 2 bases; unmatched junction nucleotides: 4. The CDR3 loop spans 15 amino acids. TCRdb analysed the RACE reads with MiXCR anew, one entry per CDR3 protein. The data hold some 360,000 distinct CDR3 sequences, with 5.1% observed a single time. Time point described: pre-sensitization, week 0. Indicated treatment: therapeutic diphenylcyclopropenone sensitization with weekly scalp DPC. The clonotype was recovered from a woman aged 50 to 60 with alopecia areata. Some clones in this sample may be carry-over from other donors' samples. The sequencing used whole blood, collected in connection with sensitization to the hapten diphenylcyclopropenone (DPC). The chain couples TRBV5-6 to TRBJ2-7; 8 nucleotides agree with TRBD2. Here the CDR3 DNA reads TGTGCCAGCAGCTTGGACCGGGAGGGGGCCTACGAGCAGTACTTC. Translation gives CASSLDREGAYEQYF. Supplemented by reference TRBV5-6 and TRBJ2-7, the full variable domain reads DAGVTQSPTHLIKTRGQQVTLRCSPKSGHDTVSWYQQALGQGPQFIFQYYEEEERQRGNFPDRFSGHQFPNYSSELNVNALLLGDSALYLCASSLDREGAYEQYFGPGTRLTVT.